The next 3 T cell receptor beta chains were all read from a single sample in a study of regulatory T cells in long-lasting Graves disease. Library construction for TCR beta used iRepertoire HTBI primers and Arm-PCR of CDR3 regions. TCRdb itself ran the multiplex PCR reads through MiXCR, one entry per CDR3 protein. The table has 400,000 to 600,000 distinct CDR3 sequences, about 22% seen once. Time point reported: persistent/refractory GD, antithyroid drugs over 5 years with positive TRAb. PBMC RNA was the source of the TCR library. This specimen was peripheral blood mononuclear cells (PBMCs), taken when the disease was refractory, from a patient treated with antithyroid drugs. The receptors derive from a female donor with Graves disease.

This clonotype was detected a few times. V and J are TRBV7-3 and TRBJ2-5; D could derive from TRBD1 or TRBD2 (7 bases each). The CDR3 totals 17 residues. V dropped 2 bases and J dropped 2 bases, with 18 bases sitting between them. Germline V gene data show CDR1 as SGHTA and CDR2 as FQGTGA. The CDR3 protein is CASSLAGDSKLQETQYF. CDR3 bases: TGTGCCAGCAGCTTAGCGGGGGACAGCAAACTTCAAGAGACCCAGTACTTC.

A few counts support this clonotype. V usage is TRBV29-1 and J usage is TRBJ2-4; the D gene is possibly TRBD1 (6 bases). Per germline, CDR1 SQVTM and CDR2 ANQGSEA. The CDR3 covers 12 residues. The ends were cut back, 3 bases at V and 6 bases at J, with 9 bases in the middle. CDR3 coding DNA: TGCAGCGTTGATTCACAGGGAAACATTCAGTACTTC. Protein sequence: CSVDSQGNIQYF.

This clonotype was seen many times. The J gene is TRBJ1-4, the V gene TRBV12-3 or TRBV12-4; perhaps TRBD1 as D (6 bases). The CDR3 is 17 residues long. V was clipped by 8 bases and J by 0 bases, with 19 bases between them. CDR3 loop: CASRTTGKGATNEKLFF. The CDR3 coding sequence is TGTGCCAGCCGCACTACAGGGAAAGGGGCAACTAATGAAAAACTGTTTTTT.